The rows below give T cell receptor beta chains drawn from one sample of a study of blood T cell repertoires in COVID-19. Profiled with immunoSEQ multiplex PCR; TCRdb holds only in-frame clones, not every one. The repertoire has some 70,000 clones, approximately 83% of them found once; the top ten carry approximately 17%. Sequencing used peripheral blood. Receptor source: a man in his forties with COVID-19, enrolled during active disease. The CDR3 runs from the conserved cysteine through the conserved F or W.

v_gene	j_gene	CDR3aa
TRBV6-5	TRBJ2-3	CASGTPTDTQYF
TRBV20-1	TRBJ1-5	CSASGGHGDQPQHF
TRBV6-1	TRBJ1-2	CASSEGNRDRGNGYTF
TRBV3-1/TRBV3-2	TRBJ1-6	CASSQEYYNSPLHF
TRBV2	TRBJ1-3	CASRTDSGNTIYF
TRBV27	TRBJ1-2	CASRQDLYGGYTF
TRBV7-3	TRBJ2-7	CASSPGASSYEQYF
TRBV5-1	TRBJ2-2	CASSLGEPWGELFF
TRBV2	TRBJ1-2	CASRGQGVGGYTF
TRBV4-1	TRBJ2-5	CASSLYYAGTSGVGRETQYF
TRBV7-9	TRBJ2-1	CASSTGLEIAYNEQFF
TRBV4-2	TRBJ2-7	CASSQVEYRGGSYEQYF
TRBV6-5	TRBJ1-1	CAGKVDRGDTEAFF
TRBV2	TRBJ1-2	CASSVLRQETDGYTF
TRBV28	TRBJ1-5	CASRETGGLMLQHF
TRBV30	TRBJ2-3	CAWSRRQGATDTQYF
TRBV30	TRBJ2-3	CACSQLGDTQYF
TRBV3-1/TRBV3-2	TRBJ2-6	CASSPVLSGANVLTF
TRBV28	TRBJ1-2	CASRPGTGNGYTF
TRBV2	TRBJ2-7	CASSDTGGYEQYF
TRBV25-1	TRBJ2-7	CASSADYEQYF
TRBV4-2	TRBJ1-4	CASSPSRESGATNEKLFF
TRBV2	TRBJ1-5	CASSWTDNQPQHF
TRBV10-1	TRBJ2-1	CASSRGGERRDEQFF
TRBV7-9	TRBJ2-2	CASSSRLAGANTGELFF
TRBV4-1	TRBJ1-2	CASSQAGAINYGYTF
TRBV30	TRBJ1-2	CAWSASGGFDGYTF
TRBV3-1/TRBV3-2	TRBJ1-5	CASSQDRGDRGSGNQPQHF
TRBV5-1	TRBJ2-1	CASSGGLAGSYNEQFF
TRBV3-1/TRBV3-2	TRBJ1-6	CASRPQGNSPLHF
TRBV28	TRBJ1-4	CASSTEVEKLFF
TRBV25-1	TRBJ2-2	CASTSMGSGELFF
TRBV5-1	TRBJ2-3	CAGSTQADTQYF
TRBV7-3	TRBJ1-2	CASSLQGSKGGYTF
TRBV10-1	TRBJ1-1	CASSKAMNTEAFF
TRBV20-1	TRBJ1-2	CSAREQHGYTF
TRBV9	TRBJ1-1	CASSVVGGGTEAFF
TRBV27	TRBJ1-6	CASSRQGYNSPLHF
TRBV6-1	TRBJ2-2	CASSEEGRPNTGELFF
TRBV3-1/TRBV3-2	TRBJ2-5	CASSLTGKSETQYF
TRBV5-1	TRBJ2-3	CASSLGHVGTSTDTQYF
TRBV5-4	TRBJ1-2	CASSFLYGYTF
TRBV19	TRBJ1-1	CASSPLDRTEAFF
TRBV9	TRBJ2-2	CASSAGRGTANTGELFF
TRBV18	TRBJ2-1	CASSGQGDNEQFF
TRBV5-1	TRBJ2-5	CASSLGSGGPKGTQYF
TRBV19	TRBJ2-2	CASSIVDAGVFTGELFF
TRBV5-1	TRBJ2-1	CASSLEGSSGGRGEQFF
TRBV9	TRBJ2-3	CASSVSGGSMQYF
TRBV6-1	TRBJ1-5	CASSEIGGVGHQPQHF
TRBV6-1	TRBJ1-3	CASSEESISGNTIYF
TRBV4-2	TRBJ2-2	CASSQIVGLNTGELFF
TRBV6-5	TRBJ2-7	CASSYSGTGDFEQYF
TRBV28	TRBJ1-2	CASSSGGNYGYTF
TRBV27	TRBJ2-3	CASSFRETDTQYF